This T cell receptor (beta chain) was documented in a study of OX40 agonist ivuxolimab in advanced cancers. About the research overall: Three patients, one with hepatocellular carcinoma and two with cutaneous melanoma, responded partially.

The CDR3 loop spans 14 amino acids. Per germline, CDR1 MNHEY and CDR2 SVGAGI. The ends lost 5 bases at V and 4 bases at J; junction bases unmatched: 6. Clones were sequenced by immunoSEQ multiplex PCR, and TCRdb holds only the in-frame ones, with some missing. Found here are roughly 80,000 clones, roughly 90% of them singletons; the top ten hold approximately 0.69%. The clonotype comes from an adult with an advanced solid tumor such as melanoma, head and neck, liver or kidney cancer. Material: CD4+ or CD8+ T cells sorted from blood, obtained in a trial of the OX40 agonist ivuxolimab. V is TRBV6-5 and J is TRBJ1-2; 8 bases align to TRBD1. The CDR3 spells CASSLRGLSYGYTF. The DNA of the CDR3 is TGTGCCAGCAGTCTCAGGGGGCTGAGCTATGGCTACACCTTC.